This T cell receptor beta chain was captured by sequencing in a study of blood T cell repertoires in COVID-19. Between the trimmed V and J ends, which lost 0 bases and 3 bases, there was a span of 12 bases. CDR3 length: 15 residues. Germline lookup yields CDR1 SGHDT and CDR2 YYEEEE. Sequencing was performed with immunoSEQ multiplex PCR; in TCRdb, only in-frame clones are kept and a portion is missing. The data show under 300,000 clones, approximately 88% seen once. This clonotype was sampled from a woman in her twenties or thirties with acute or convalescent COVID-19. This chain uses TRBV5-6 with TRBJ2-5, with TRBD2 as a possible D gene (6 bases). The sample was peripheral blood. CDR3 residues: CASSLVARGEETQYF. The CDR3 nucleotides are TGTGCCAGCAGCTTGGTGGCGCGGGGTGAAGAGACCCAGTACTTC.